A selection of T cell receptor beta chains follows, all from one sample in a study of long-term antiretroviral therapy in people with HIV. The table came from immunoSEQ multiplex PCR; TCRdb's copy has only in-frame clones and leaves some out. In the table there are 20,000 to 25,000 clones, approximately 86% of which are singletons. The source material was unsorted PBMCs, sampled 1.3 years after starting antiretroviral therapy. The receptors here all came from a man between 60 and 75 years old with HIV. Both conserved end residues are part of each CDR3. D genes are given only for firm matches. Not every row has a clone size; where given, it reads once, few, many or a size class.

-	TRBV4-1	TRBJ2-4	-	TGCGCCAGCAACCAACATCCAGGGGACATTCAGTACTTC	CASNQHPGDIQYF
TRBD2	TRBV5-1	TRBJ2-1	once	TGCGCCAGCAGCCAGAGCCAACTAGCGCCGGACTCCTACAATGAGCAGTTCTTC	CASSQSQLAPDSYNEQFF
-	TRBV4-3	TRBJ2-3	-	TGCGCCAGCAGCCAGGACTGGAACCGGGAAGATCATACGCAGTATTTT	CASSQDWNREDHTQYF
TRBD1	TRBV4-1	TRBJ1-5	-	TGCGCCAGCAGCCAAGGATCCAGGGGGTGGTTTCTTCAGCCCCAGCATTTT	CASSQGSRGWFLQPQHF
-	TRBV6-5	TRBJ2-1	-	TGTGCCAGCAGCCGGCCGGACGGCGGTGAGCAGTTCTTC	CASSRPDGGEQFF
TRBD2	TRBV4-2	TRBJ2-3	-	TGTGCCAGCAGCCAAGGACTAGCTGGCACAGATACGCAGTATTTT	CASSQGLAGTDTQYF
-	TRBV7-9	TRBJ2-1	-	TGTGCCAGCAGCCGACTTTACAATGAGCAGTTCTTC	CASSRLYNEQFF
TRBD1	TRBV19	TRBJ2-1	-	TGTGCCAGTAGAAGAGGGGGCAATTACAATGAGCAGTTCTTC	CASRRGGNYNEQFF
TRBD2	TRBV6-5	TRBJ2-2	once	TGTGCCAGCAGGCTGCGACTAGCCCACACCGGGGAGCTGTTTTTT	CASRLRLAHTGELFF
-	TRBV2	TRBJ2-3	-	TGTGCCAGCGGCTTGACGGGGGATCCTAGCACAGATACGCAGTATTTT	CASGLTGDPSTDTQYF
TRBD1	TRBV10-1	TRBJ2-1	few	TGCGCCAGTAGTCCGGGACAGGGCTACAATGAGCAGTTCTTC	CASSPGQGYNEQFF
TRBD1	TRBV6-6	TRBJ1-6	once	TGTGCCAGCAGTAAGCTTGGGGACAGCGAAAATTCACCCCTCCACTTT	CASSKLGDSENSPLHF
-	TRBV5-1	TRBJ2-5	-	TGCGCCAGCAGCTTAAACGACAAAGAGACCCAGTACTTC	CASSLNDKETQYF
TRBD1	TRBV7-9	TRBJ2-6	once	TGTGCCAGCGGGACAGGGAACGTCCTGACTTTC	CASGTGNVLTF
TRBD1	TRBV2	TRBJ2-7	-	TGTGCCAGCGGACATGATGGGACAGGGGTCGAGCAGTACTTC	CASGHDGTGVEQYF
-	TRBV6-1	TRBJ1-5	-	TGTGCCAGCAGTCCGACGGGTAATAGCAATCAGCCCCAGCATTTT	CASSPTGNSNQPQHF
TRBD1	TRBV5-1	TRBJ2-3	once	TGCGCCAGCAGCTCCCCGGACAGGGGGAGAGATACGCAGTATTTT	CASSSPDRGRDTQYF
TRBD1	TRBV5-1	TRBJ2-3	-	TGCGCCAGCAGTTCTGGACAGGGTGGATATACGCAGTATTTT	CASSSGQGGYTQYF
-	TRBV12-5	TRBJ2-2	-	TGTGCTAGTGGACGGGCGACAGAGAACACCGGGGAGCTGTTTTTT	CASGRATENTGELFF
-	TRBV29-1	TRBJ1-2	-	TGCAGCGTTGATAATCTCGGGGGCGAGAACTATGGCTACACCTTC	CSVDNLGGENYGYTF
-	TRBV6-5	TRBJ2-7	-	TGTGCCAGCAGTTACCGGATAAGGGGGTACGAGCAGTACTTC	CASSYRIRGYEQYF
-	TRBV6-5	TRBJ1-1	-	TGTGCCAGCAGTTTCGATCCCGGGAGCCCCTACACTGAAGCTTTCTTT	CASSFDPGSPYTEAFF
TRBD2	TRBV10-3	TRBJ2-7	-	TGTGCCATCAGTGAGCCCCCCTGGACTAGCGGGGGGTATGTCTACGAGCAGTACTTC	CAISEPPWTSGGYVYEQYF
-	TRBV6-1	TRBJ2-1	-	TGTGCCAGCATTCGTTTGGGCGGGCCCCCGCAGTTCTTC	CASIRLGGPPQFF
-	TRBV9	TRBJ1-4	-	TGTGCCAGCAGCGTAGCCTCAAGGGTAGACGAAAAACTGTTTTTT	CASSVASRVDEKLFF
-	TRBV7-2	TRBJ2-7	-	TGTGCCAGCAGCTTTATGGCCTACGAGCAGTACTTC	CASSFMAYEQYF
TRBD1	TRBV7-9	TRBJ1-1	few	TGTGCCAGCAGCCCGGCGGACAGGGAAAACACTGAAGCTTTCTTT	CASSPADRENTEAFF
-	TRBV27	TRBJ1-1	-	TGTGCCAGCAGTTTATCGGGGCAGTACACTGAAGCTTTCTTT	CASSLSGQYTEAFF
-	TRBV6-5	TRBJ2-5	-	TGTGCCAGCAGTTACGTAACAGGGCCCCCTGGGACCCAGTACTTC	CASSYVTGPPGTQYF
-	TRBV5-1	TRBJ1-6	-	TGCGCCAGCAGCCTCCGGGATCAGAATTCACCCCTCCACTTT	CASSLRDQNSPLHF
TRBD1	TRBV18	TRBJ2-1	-	TGTGCCAGCTCATTGCGGACAGGGAACGGCAATGAGCAGTTCTTC	CASSLRTGNGNEQFF
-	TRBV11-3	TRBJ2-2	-	TGTGCCAGCAGCCAATTGGGTGGCGGGGAGCTGTTTTTT	CASSQLGGGELFF
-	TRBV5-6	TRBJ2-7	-	TGTGCCAGCAGCTCGTGGCGGGACCTAAGCTACGAGCAGTACTTC	CASSSWRDLSYEQYF
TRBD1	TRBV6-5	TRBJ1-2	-	TGTGCCAGCAGGCGACAGGGGGCCTGGAGCTATGGCTACACCTTC	CASRRQGAWSYGYTF
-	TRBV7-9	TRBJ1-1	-	TGTGCCAGCAGCCCAAGGACAGCCACTGAAGCTTTCTTT	CASSPRTATEAFF
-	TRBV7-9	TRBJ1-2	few	TGTGCCAGCAGCCCAGCCGGGGCAACCTATGGCTACACCTTC	CASSPAGATYGYTF
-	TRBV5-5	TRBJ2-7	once	TGTGCCAGCAGCGGCTCTTCGAGCTCCTACGAGCAGTACTTC	CASSGSSSSYEQYF
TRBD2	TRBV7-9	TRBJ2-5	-	TGTGCCAGCAGCTGGGGGCTAGCGGGGGTAGAGACCCAGTACTTC	CASSWGLAGVETQYF
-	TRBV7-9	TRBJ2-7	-	TGTGCCAGCAGCTTAGTGGCAGGGGAGTACGAGCAGTACTTC	CASSLVAGEYEQYF
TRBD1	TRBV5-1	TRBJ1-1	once	TGCGCCAGCAGCCTACGACAGGGTTCGGGCACTGAAGCTTTCTTT	CASSLRQGSGTEAFF
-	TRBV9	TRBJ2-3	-	TGTGCCAGCAGCGTCTCCAAGGGATCTCGCTCAGATACGCAGTATTTT	CASSVSKGSRSDTQYF
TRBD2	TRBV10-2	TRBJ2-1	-	TGCGCCAGCAGTGAGTCGAAACTAGCGGGCCATGAGCAGTTCTTC	CASSESKLAGHEQFF
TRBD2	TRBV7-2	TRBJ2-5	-	TGTGCCAGCAGCTTGCAGACTAGCGGGATGGAGACCCAGTACTTC	CASSLQTSGMETQYF
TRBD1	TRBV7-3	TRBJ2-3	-	TGTGCCAGCAGCCTGGGACAGGTAACAGATACGCAGTATTTT	CASSLGQVTDTQYF
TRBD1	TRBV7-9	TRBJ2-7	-	TGTGCCAGCGTACTTGCCGGGACAGGGGGCCACGAGCAGTACTTC	CASVLAGTGGHEQYF
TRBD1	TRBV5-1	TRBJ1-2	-	TGCGCCAGCAGCTTGGGATCAGGGGGCTATGGCTACACCTTC	CASSLGSGGYGYTF
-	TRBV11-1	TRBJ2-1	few	TGTGCCAGCAGCCGTGACTACAGCTCCTACAATGAGCAGTTCTTC	CASSRDYSSYNEQFF
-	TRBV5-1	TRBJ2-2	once	TGCGCCAGCAGCTTGTCCTGGGGGCAGGACACCGGGGAGCTGTTTTTT	CASSLSWGQDTGELFF
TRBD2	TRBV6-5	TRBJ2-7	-	TGTGCCAGCAGTTCGACCGGGACTAGCTTCTACGAGCAGTACTTC	CASSSTGTSFYEQYF
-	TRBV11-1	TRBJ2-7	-	TGTGCCAGCAGCCCACGTCTAAGCTCCTACGAGCAGTACTTC	CASSPRLSSYEQYF
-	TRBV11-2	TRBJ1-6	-	TGTGCCAGCAGCTTAGTCGGGGTGGCGTATTCACCCCTCCACTTT	CASSLVGVAYSPLHF